This T cell receptor beta chain derives from a study of blood T cell repertoires in COVID-19. About the research overall: PBMCs, B-cell-depleted T cells, or T cells provided the cDNA or gDNA that made up the material.

V was clipped by 5 bases and J by 5 bases; unmatched bases: 7. Germline-derived CDR1 and CDR2 are MNHEY and SMNVEV (reference sequence). This CDR3 spans 16 amino acids. Clones were read by immunoSEQ multiplex PCR, and TCRdb kept only the in-frame ones, dropping some. This table holds 300,000 to 400,000 clones, less than 90% found once. This clone was seen a single time. In terms of age and location, participants ranged from roughly 18 to 90 years and lived in 24 US areas. Clinical history as reported by participants underpinned cohort assignment. Cohort 3 donors counted as recovered after two negative PCRs, clearance, or resolved symptoms.

Material for sequencing was PBMCs or T cells enriched from blood (not recorded which). This chain connects TRBV27 to TRBJ2-2, with 11 nucleotides matching TRBD2. The clonotype was recovered from a woman between 25 and 40 years old who had recovered from COVID-19. CDR3 loop: CASSPGTSGLTGELFF. Written as DNA, the CDR3 is TGTGCCAGCAGTCCCGGGACTAGCGGCCTTACCGGGGAGCTGTTTTTT.